This T cell receptor beta chain emerged from a study of T cell clones after liver transplantation. In the study overall: A pre-transplant mixed lymphocyte reaction with TCRbeta sequencing defined graft-donor-reactive clones followed in post-transplant blood. HCV positivity affected three of eight recipients; the rest lacked autoimmune or viral indications. At least one year of complete immunosuppression withdrawal without enzymes over twice normal defined tolerance.

A single count supports this clone. No antigen is known for it. General study findings and limits: The donor-reactive repertoire was only partly measurable in two subjects, lacking donor cells.

Germline assignment: CDR1 PRHDT and CDR2 FYEKMQ (reference sequence). The CDR3 has 15 residues. J was trimmed by 4 bases and V by 4 bases; bases with no gene match: 7. Profiled with immunoSEQ multiplex PCR; TCRdb holds only in-frame clones, not every one. The sample contains over 14,000 clones, nearly 95% of which appear only once. The TCR comes from a human donor who received a liver transplant. The chain couples TRBV13 to TRBJ2-7; 10 bases line up with TRBD1. The specimen comprised CD8+ T cells from blood, sampled before liver transplant. The CDR3, as DNA: TGTGCCAGCAGCTCAACCGGGACAGGGGTTTACGAGCAGTACTTC. As protein: CASSSTGTGVYEQYF.